These 21 T cell receptor beta chains originate from one sample sequenced in a study of OX40 agonist ivuxolimab in advanced cancers. Profiling relied on immunoSEQ multiplex PCR, and the TCRdb table lists in-frame clones only, not all of them. This table has tens of thousands of clones, roughly 92% appearing once. The sequences come from CD4+ or CD8+ T cells sorted from blood, collected in a trial of the OX40 agonist ivuxolimab. The source of these receptors is an adult with an advanced solid tumor such as melanoma, head and neck, liver or kidney cancer.

The V and J genes are TRBV5-5 and TRBJ1-3; no definite D call. This CDR3 is built from 11 residues. V was clipped by 7 bases and J by 4 bases, with 6 bases between them. Germline V CDR1 and CDR2: SGHKS, YYEKEE (reference sequence). The CDR3 region is CASLRGNTIYF. As DNA, the CDR3 is TGTGCCAGCCTCCGAGGAAACACCATATATTTT.

The chain couples TRBV11-3 to TRBJ2-1, with TRBD2 identical over 15 bases. Germline V gene lookup returns CDR1 SGHNT and CDR2 YENEEA. Trimming removed 3 bases from V and 0 bases from J; junction bases left unmatched: 9. This CDR3 has 20 residues. The CDR3 is CASSFTGTSGGHSSYNEQFF. In nucleotides, the CDR3 is TGTGCCAGCAGCTTCACCGGGACTAGCGGGGGGCATAGCTCCTACAATGAGCAGTTCTTC.

The rearrangement joins TRBV6-6 to TRBJ2-5; D is unresolved. Per the germline V gene, CDR1 is MNHNY and CDR2 is SVGAGI (reference sequence). Trimming pared 6 bases from V and 7 bases from J, leaving 18 bases between. The CDR3 is 14 residues long. CDR3: CASSLTSGRRTQYF. The CDR3, as DNA: TGTGCCAGCAGCCTCACCTCGGGCCGCCGGACCCAGTACTTC.

The V call is TRBV11-3, the J call TRBJ1-1, with TRBD1 as a possible D gene (6 bases). The CDR3 consists of 14 residues. Trimming took off 5 bases at V and 4 bases at J, with 14 bases between the two ends. Germline CDR1 reads SGHNT; CDR2 reads YENEEA. CDR3 sequence: CASSPRGAITEAFF. The CDR3 coding sequence is TGTGCCAGCAGCCCCAGGGGTGCGATCACTGAAGCTTTCTTT. The variable domain in full, completed from reference TRBV11-3 and TRBJ1-1, reads EAGVVQSPRYKIIEKKQPVAFWCNPISGHNTLYWYLQNLGQGPELLIRYENEEAVDDSQLPKDRFSAERLKGVDSTLKIQPAELGDSAVYLCASSPRGAITEAFFGQGTRLTVV.

This chain uses TRBV18 with TRBJ2-5; 10 nucleotides match TRBD1. The germline V gene has CDR1 KGHSH and CDR2 LQKENI. This CDR3 contains 15 residues. Trimming took 4 bases from V and 5 from J; bases not matched to a gene: 7. The CDR3 DNA is TGTGCCAGCTCACTCCGACAGGGGGCTGGGGAGACCCAGTACTTC. Amino acid sequence: CASSLRQGAGETQYF.

The V and J genes are TRBV27 and TRBJ2-7; TRBD1 aligns across 8 bases. This CDR3 is 14 amino acids long. V lost 5 bases, J lost 2 bases, and 5 bases stayed unmatched. Germline CDR1 reads MNHEY; CDR2 reads SMNVEV (reference sequence). The CDR3: CASSRTGRPYEQYF. For the CDR3, the DNA is TGTGCCAGCAGTCGGACAGGGAGGCCCTACGAGCAGTACTTC.

This chain uses TRBV19 with TRBJ1-1; D may be TRBD1 (5 bases). The CDR3 is made up of 14 amino acids. Per the germline V gene, CDR1 is LNHDA and CDR2 is SQIVND (reference sequence). V lost 1 base to trimming and J lost 4 bases, with 10 bases between them. The CDR3 loop reads CASSIGGLGTEAFF. The CDR3 nucleotides read TGTGCCAGTAGTATAGGGGGCCTCGGCACTGAAGCTTTCTTT.

With respect to this clone: Additional DNA sequences in this sample encode the identical CDR3. This sequence joins TRBV7-9 and TRBJ2-5, with D unclear. The V and J ends lost 1 base and 4 bases respectively, with 4 bases between them. CDR3 length equals 12 residues. Germline lookup yields CDR1 SEHNR and CDR2 FQNEAQ (reference sequence). CDR3 loop: CASSLGSETQYF. For the CDR3, the DNA is TGTGCCAGCAGCTTAGGGTCAGAGACCCAGTACTTC.

This sequence joins TRBV5-5 and TRBJ2-4; 10 bases map to TRBD2. The CDR3 has 15 amino acids. Trimming cost V 4 bases and J 6 bases; bases outside gene matches: 7. From germline, CDR1 is SGHKS and CDR2 YYEKEE (reference sequence). This CDR3 reads CASSRTSGAVNIQYF. The DNA for the CDR3 is TGTGCCAGCAGCCGGACTAGCGGCGCCGTAAACATTCAGTACTTC.

The V and J genes are TRBV19 and TRBJ2-2; D remains ambiguous. Trimming pared 1 base from V and 2 bases from J, leaving 14 bases between. CDR1 is LNHDA and CDR2 is SQIVND in the germline V gene (reference sequence). The CDR3 has 17 residues. For the CDR3, the DNA is TGTGCCAGTAGTATAGGAATCTCCGGCCAAAACACCGGGGAGCTGTTTTTT. Its translation: CASSIGISGQNTGELFF.

The sample holds one count of this clone. J is TRBJ1-1 and V is TRBV4-1; D is ambiguous. CDR3 length: 14 residues. Between the trimmed V and J ends, which lost 4 bases and 5 bases, there was a span of 14 bases. Germline V gene data show CDR1 as MGHRA and CDR2 as YSYEKL. CDR3 coding DNA: TGCGCCAGCAGCCCCCCGTCAATGAGGACTGAAGCTTTCTTT. Residues: CASSPPSMRTEAFF.

This clone was detected once. The chain carries TRBV5-5 and TRBJ1-1, with 10 bases matching TRBD1. Trimming removed 4 bases from V and 7 bases from J; junction bases left unmatched: 7. The CDR3 contains 14 residues. Germline lookup yields CDR1 SGHKS and CDR2 YYEKEE (reference sequence). The CDR3 sequence: CASSLGGQGVEAFF. For the CDR3, the DNA is TGTGCCAGCAGCCTGGGAGGACAGGGGGTTGAAGCTTTCTTT. Full variable domain (missing parts from reference TRBV5-5 and TRBJ1-1): DAGVTQSPTHLIKTRGQQVTLRCSPISGHKSVSWYQQVLGQGPQFIFQYYEKEERGRGNFPDRFSARQFPNYSSELNVNALLLGDSALYLCASSLGGQGVEAFFGQGTRLTVV.

The chain has TRBV7-9 and TRBJ1-5; the D is unclear. Trimming cost V 5 bases and J 5 bases, with 16 bases left between them. Germline V gives CDR1 SEHNR, CDR2 FQNEAQ (reference sequence). The CDR3 loop spans 15 amino acids. The chain's CDR3 is CASSPTGLRDQPQHF. Here the CDR3 DNA reads TGTGCCAGCAGCCCGACTGGACTACGCGATCAGCCCCAGCATTTT.

This clone was recorded only once. The chain employs TRBV6-4 and TRBJ2-1; D possibly matches TRBD1 or TRBD2 (5 bases each). The V gene lost 5 bases and the J gene lost 4 bases, with 15 bases spanning the gap. This CDR3 comprises 15 residues. Per germline, CDR1 MRHNA and CDR2 SNTAGT. This chain's CDR3 is CASSLTGTPYNEQFF. CDR3 sequence (DNA): TGTGCCAGCAGTCTCACCGGGACGCCTTACAATGAGCAGTTCTTC.

This clone was seen only once. The DNA is omitted, as the CDR3 cannot be located on it reliably, and the CDR3 follows TCRdb's listing. The chain employs TRBV19 and TRBJ1-5; no check of the table's D call, TRBD1, against the DNA was made. Germline-derived CDR1 and CDR2 are LNHDA and SQIVND (reference sequence). 13 amino acids form the CDR3, both terminal residues included. This CDR3 is CASTSDRPQPQHF.

The chain recombines TRBV6-5 with TRBJ2-7, with 8 bases matching TRBD1. The V segment lost 4 bases and the J segment 2 bases; nucleotides outside the gene matches: 1. Germline loops: CDR1 MNHEY, CDR2 SVGAGI. This CDR3 contains 13 residues. The CDR3 DNA follows: TGTGCCAGCAGTTGGGACAGGACCTACGAGCAGTACTTC. The encoded protein is CASSWDRTYEQYF.

This clone was seen a single time. The chain is built from TRBV29-1 and TRBJ1-4; 7 bases are a match to TRBD1. The CDR3 sequence is 13 residues long. J lost 7 bases, V lost 7 bases, and 9 bases had no gene match. Germline CDR1 SQVTM, CDR2 ANQGSEA. Written as DNA, the CDR3 is TGCAGCGCCGGGGGCAGGGGGAGTGAAAAACTGTTTTTT. Translating gives CSAGGRGSEKLFF.

The V and J genes are TRBV4-1 and TRBJ2-7; either TRBD1 or TRBD2 may supply D (5 bases each). Trimming pared 0 bases from V and 7 bases from J, leaving 10 bases between. The CDR3 consists of 13 residues. Germline V gene lookup returns CDR1 MGHRA and CDR2 YSYEKL. The CDR3 sequence: CASSQDGDREQYF. As DNA, the CDR3 is TGCGCCAGCAGCCAAGATGGGGACCGGGAGCAGTACTTC.

V usage is TRBV30 and J usage is TRBJ1-4; D is perhaps TRBD1 (5 bases). Germline assignment: CDR1 GTSNPN and CDR2 SVGIG (reference sequence). V was cut by 5 bases and J by 7 bases, with 17 bases left in between. The CDR3 runs 14 residues. In DNA form, the CDR3 reads TGTGCCTGGGAGGGAAGGGGCAGGGCTGAAAAACTGTTTTTT. This gives the protein CAWEGRGRAEKLFF.

Only one count was recorded for this clone. This chain links TRBV11-2 with TRBJ1-3; TRBD1 matches at 9 bases. The CDR3 has 15 residues. After removal of 3 bases from V and 14 bases from J, the junction contained 14 bases not matched to a gene. Germline CDR1 SGHAT, CDR2 FQNNGV. The CDR3 DNA reads as TGTGCCAGCAGCTTTTCCGGGACAGGGATTGGAACCGTATATTTT. Its translation is CASSFSGTGIGTVYF. Full variable domain (remainder filled in from reference TRBV11-2 and TRBJ1-3): EAGVAQSPRYKIIEKRQSVAFWCNPISGHATLYWYQQILGQGPKLLIQFQNNGVVDDSQLPKDRFSAERLKGVDSTLKIQPAKLEDSAVYLCASSFSGTGIGTVYFGEGSWLTVV.

This clone was detected a few times. The chain is built from TRBV30 and TRBJ1-1, with D possibly being TRBD1 (6 bases). The germline V gene has CDR1 GTSNPN and CDR2 SVGIG (reference sequence). V was cut by 6 bases and J by 2 bases, with 13 bases left in between. The CDR3 totals 13 residues. The chain's CDR3 is CACLDRTNTEAFF. In DNA form, the CDR3 reads TGTGCCTGTTTGGACAGAACAAACACTGAAGCTTTCTTT. Together with reference TRBV30 and TRBJ1-1, the CDR3 gives the full variable domain: SQTIHQWPATLVQPVGSPLSLECTVEGTSNPNLYWYRQAAGRGLQLLFYSVGIGQISSEVPQNLSASRPQDRQFILSSKKLLLSDSGFYLCACLDRTNTEAFFGQGTRLTVV.